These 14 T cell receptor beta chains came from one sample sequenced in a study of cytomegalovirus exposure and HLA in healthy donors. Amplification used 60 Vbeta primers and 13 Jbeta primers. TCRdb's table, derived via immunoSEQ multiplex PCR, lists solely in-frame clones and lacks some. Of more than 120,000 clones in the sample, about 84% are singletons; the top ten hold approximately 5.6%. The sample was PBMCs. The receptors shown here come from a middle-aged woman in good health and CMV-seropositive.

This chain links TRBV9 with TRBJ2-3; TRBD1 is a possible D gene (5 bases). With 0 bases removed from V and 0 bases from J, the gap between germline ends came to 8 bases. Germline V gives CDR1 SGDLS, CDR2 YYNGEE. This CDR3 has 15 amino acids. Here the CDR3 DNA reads TGTGCCAGCAGCGTAGCAGGGAAGAGCACAGATACGCAGTATTTT. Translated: CASSVAGKSTDTQYF. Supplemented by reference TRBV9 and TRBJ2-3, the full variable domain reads DSGVTQTPKHLITATGQRVTLRCSPRSGDLSVYWYQQSLDQGLQFLIQYYNGEERAKGNILERFSAQQFPDLHSELNLSSLELGDSALYFCASSVAGKSTDTQYFGPGTRLTVL.

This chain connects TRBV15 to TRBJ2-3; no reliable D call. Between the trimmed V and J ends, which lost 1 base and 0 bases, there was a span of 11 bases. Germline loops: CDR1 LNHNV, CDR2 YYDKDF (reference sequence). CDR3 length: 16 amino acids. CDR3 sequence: CATSRGPGGSTDTQYF. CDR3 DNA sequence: TGTGCCACCAGCAGAGGACCCGGCGGAAGCACAGATACGCAGTATTTT.

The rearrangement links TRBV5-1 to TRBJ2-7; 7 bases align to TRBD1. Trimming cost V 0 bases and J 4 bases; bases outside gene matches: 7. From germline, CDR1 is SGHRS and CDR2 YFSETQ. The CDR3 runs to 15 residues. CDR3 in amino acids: CASSLEPGGIYEQYF. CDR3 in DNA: TGCGCCAGCAGCTTGGAGCCAGGGGGTATATACGAGCAGTACTTC.

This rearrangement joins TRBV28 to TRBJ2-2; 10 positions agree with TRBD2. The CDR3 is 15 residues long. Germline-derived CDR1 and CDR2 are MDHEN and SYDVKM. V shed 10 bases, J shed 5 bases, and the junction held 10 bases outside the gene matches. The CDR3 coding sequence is TGTGCCACTCAAGGACTAGCGGAGCTAACCGGGGAGCTGTTTTTT. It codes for CATQGLAELTGELFF.

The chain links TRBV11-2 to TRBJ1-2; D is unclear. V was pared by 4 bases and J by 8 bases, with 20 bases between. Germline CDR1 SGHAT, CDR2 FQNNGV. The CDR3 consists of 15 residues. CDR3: CASSSPRSMREGYTF. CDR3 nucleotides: TGTGCCAGCAGCTCGCCCAGGTCCATGCGGGAAGGCTACACCTTC.

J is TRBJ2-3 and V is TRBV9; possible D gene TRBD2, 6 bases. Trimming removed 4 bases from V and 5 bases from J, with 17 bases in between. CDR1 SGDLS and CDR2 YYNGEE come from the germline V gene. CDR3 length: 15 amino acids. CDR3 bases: TGTGCCAGCAGCCCCTTGGGGGGAGTAGGAGATACGCAGTATTTT. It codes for CASSPLGGVGDTQYF.

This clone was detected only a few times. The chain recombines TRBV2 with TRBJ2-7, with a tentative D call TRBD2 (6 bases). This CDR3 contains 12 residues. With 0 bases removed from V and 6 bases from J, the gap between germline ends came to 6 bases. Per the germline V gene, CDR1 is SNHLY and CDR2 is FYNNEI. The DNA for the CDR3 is TGTGCCAGCAGTGAAGCGCGGGGCGAGCAGTACTTC. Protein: CASSEARGEQYF.

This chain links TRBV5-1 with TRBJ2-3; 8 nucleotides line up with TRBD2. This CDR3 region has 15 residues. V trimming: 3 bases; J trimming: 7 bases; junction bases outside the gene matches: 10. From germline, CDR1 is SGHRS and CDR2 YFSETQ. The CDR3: CASSSAGGGSNTQYF. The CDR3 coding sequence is TGCGCCAGCAGCTCGGCGGGGGGCGGGAGTAATACGCAGTATTTT.

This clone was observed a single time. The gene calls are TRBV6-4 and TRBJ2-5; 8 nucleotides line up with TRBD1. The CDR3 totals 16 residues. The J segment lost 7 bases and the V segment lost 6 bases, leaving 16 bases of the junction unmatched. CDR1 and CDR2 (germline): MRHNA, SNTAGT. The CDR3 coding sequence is TGTGCCAGCAGCCTTGACATCAGGGGGCTGTGGGGGACCCAGTACTTC. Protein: CASSLDIRGLWGTQYF.

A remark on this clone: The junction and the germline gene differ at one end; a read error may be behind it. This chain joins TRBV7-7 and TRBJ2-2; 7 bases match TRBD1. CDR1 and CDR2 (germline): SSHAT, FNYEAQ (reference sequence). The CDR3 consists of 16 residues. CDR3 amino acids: CASSSTGTENTGELFF. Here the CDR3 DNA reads TGTGCTAGCAGCTCGACCGGGACAGAAAACACCGGGGAGCTGTTTTTT.

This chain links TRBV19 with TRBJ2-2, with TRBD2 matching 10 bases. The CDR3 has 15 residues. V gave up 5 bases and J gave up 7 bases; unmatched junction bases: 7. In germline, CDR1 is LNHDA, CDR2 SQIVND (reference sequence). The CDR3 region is CASSLAGGLYGELFF. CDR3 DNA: TGTGCCAGTAGTTTAGCGGGAGGACTATACGGGGAGCTGTTTTTT. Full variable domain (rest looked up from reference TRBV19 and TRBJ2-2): DGGITQSPKYLFRKEGQNVTLSCEQNLNHDAMYWYRQDPGQGLRLIYYSQIVNDFQKGDIAEGYSVSREKKESFPLTVTSAQKNPTAFYLCASSLAGGLYGELFFGEGSRLTVL.

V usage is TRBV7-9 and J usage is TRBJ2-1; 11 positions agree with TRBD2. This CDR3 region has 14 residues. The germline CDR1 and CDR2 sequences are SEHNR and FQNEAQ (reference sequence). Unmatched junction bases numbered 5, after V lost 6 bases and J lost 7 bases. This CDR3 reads CASSLLAGVNEQFF. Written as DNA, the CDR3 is TGTGCCAGCAGTTTACTAGCGGGAGTGAATGAGCAGTTCTTC.

The CDR3 coding sequence is TGTGCCAGCAGTTACCTGGGGGCAGGGGGAGATCAGCCCCAGCATTTT. Protein sequence: CASSYLGAGGDQPQHF. The chain is built from TRBV6-5 and TRBJ1-5; 7 nucleotides agree with TRBD1. Per the germline V gene, CDR1 is MNHEY and CDR2 is SVGAGI. Trimming cost V 2 bases and J 5 bases; bases outside gene matches: 9. The CDR3 is 16 amino acids.

CDR3 in DNA: TGTGCCAGTAGTACTGGCGGACTAGCGGGAGGCGAGCAGTACTTC. It codes for CASSTGGLAGGEQYF. The rearrangement joins TRBV19 to TRBJ2-7; 14 nucleotides match TRBD2. V lost 4 bases, J lost 6 bases, and 5 bases stayed unmatched. The CDR3 has 15 amino acids. CDR1 and CDR2 from the germline V gene are LNHDA and SQIVND (reference sequence).